This entry lists 23 T cell receptor beta chains sequenced from one sample in a study of T-cell memory formation after mild COVID-19. TCRdb recomputed calls from the 5' RACE reads with MiXCR, one row per CDR3 protein. The sample holds around 300,000 distinct CDR3 sequences, under 8.5% seen once. The sample taken for sequencing was PBMCs or a T cell subset sorted from them (not recorded which). These receptors were taken from a man between 18 and 29 years old who had mild COVID-19 (a few samples of this study predate the infection). Cell type and time point are not known.

In its sample, this clonotype was seen a few times. This rearrangement joins TRBV6-5 to TRBJ2-1; 9 bases are shared with TRBD2. Trimming removed 0 bases from V and 10 bases from J; junction bases left unmatched: 7. CDR1 and CDR2 (germline): MNHEY, SVGAGI. This CDR3 comprises 15 residues. CDR3 bases: TGTGCCAGCAGTTACTCTCGCGGGGGGGCCTACGAGCAGTTCTTC. It encodes CASSYSRGGAYEQFF.

The J gene is TRBJ1-5, the V gene TRBV20-1; D possibly corresponds to TRBD1 (6 bases). The germline V gene has CDR1 DFQATT and CDR2 SNEGSKA (reference sequence). The CDR3 extends over 13 amino acids. Deletions cut 2 bases from V and 7 bases from J, with 12 bases between. The CDR3 nucleotides read TGCAGTGCTAGACGGGAGGGGGAGCAGCCCCAGCATTTT. This gives the protein CSARREGEQPQHF.

This clonotype was observed a handful of times. The chain carries TRBV6-5 and TRBJ2-7; perhaps D is TRBD1 or TRBD2 (5 bases each). Trimming pared 5 bases from V and 4 bases from J, leaving 21 bases between. Per germline, CDR1 MNHEY and CDR2 SVGAGI. This CDR3 region has 16 residues. CDR3 region: CASSPLASGRTYEQYV. CDR3 coding DNA: TGTGCCAGCAGTCCGCTCGCGTCAGGGAGAACTTACGAGCAGTACGTC.

The rearrangement joins TRBV3-1 to TRBJ1-5; 8 nucleotides agree with TRBD1. The CDR3 totals 15 residues. J was trimmed by 3 bases and V by 4 bases; bases with no gene match: 5. The germline gives CDR1 LGHDT, CDR2 YNNKEL (reference sequence). CDR3 DNA: TGTGCCAGCAGCCTAGCAGGGGGCCCCAATCAGCCCCAGCATTTT. It encodes CASSLAGGPNQPQHF.

This clonotype came up a few times. This rearrangement joins TRBV7-2 to TRBJ1-5, with D hard to call. Trimming stripped 3 bases from V and 7 bases from J, with 7 bases between. Germline values: CDR1 SGHTA, CDR2 FQGNSA. The CDR3 runs to 12 residues. CDR3 in amino acids: CASSLFEQPQHF. The CDR3 DNA reads TGTGCCAGCAGCTTGTTTGAGCAGCCCCAGCATTTT.

This clonotype turned up a few times. This chain joins TRBV4-2 and TRBJ1-5; maybe TRBD1 (5 bases). CDR1 is LGHNA, CDR2 YNFKEQ, per germline. Trimming pared 0 bases from V and 4 bases from J, leaving 13 bases between. This CDR3 is 16 amino acids long. The CDR3 coding sequence is TGTGCCAGCAGCCAAGATCTAGGCAGGGAAAATCAGCCCCAGCATTTT. Protein sequence: CASSQDLGRENQPQHF.

The chain employs TRBV9 and TRBJ2-2; D not certain. Per the germline V gene, CDR1 is SGDLS and CDR2 is YYNGEE. V gave up 0 bases and J gave up 0 bases, with 9 bases separating them. The CDR3 loop spans 16 amino acids. This CDR3 is CASSVVVGANTGELFF. The CDR3 DNA sequence: TGTGCCAGCAGCGTAGTTGTGGGCGCGAACACCGGGGAGCTGTTTTTT.

This clonotype turned up a few times. The chain combines TRBV5-4 with TRBJ2-6; maybe TRBD1 (5 bases). Germline-derived CDR1 and CDR2 are SGHNT and YYREEE (reference sequence). The V end lost 5 bases, the J end lost 1 base, and 7 bases lay between the germline ends. The CDR3 consists of 14 residues. CDR3 protein: CASSAGSGANVLTF. The CDR3 coding sequence is TGTGCCAGCAGTGCAGGGTCTGGGGCCAACGTCCTGACTTTC. The variable domain in full, completed from reference TRBV5-4 and TRBJ2-6, reads ETGVTQSPTHLIKTRGQQVTLRCSSQSGHNTVSWYQQALGQGPQFIFQYYREEENGRGNFPPRFSGLQFPNYSSELNVNALELDDSALYLCASSAGSGANVLTFGAGSRLTVL.

This clonotype was observed a few times. This chain connects TRBV6-5 to TRBJ2-7, with 8 bases fitting TRBD1. CDR3 size: 15 residues. The germline V gene encodes CDR1 MNHEY and CDR2 SVGAGI. V lost 6 bases and J lost 0; bases outside the gene matches: 7. The CDR3 loop reads CASSGPQGASYEQYF. The CDR3 DNA is TGTGCCAGCAGCGGGCCGCAGGGGGCCTCCTACGAGCAGTACTTC.

The chain has TRBV2 and TRBJ1-6, with 10 bases aligning to TRBD1. Germline-derived CDR1 and CDR2 are SNHLY and FYNNEI. V lost 9 bases, J lost 7 bases, and 12 bases stayed unmatched. The CDR3 length is 16 residues. The CDR3, as DNA: TGTGCCAGGGAAGCGGCCCGGGACAGGGGAAATTCACCCCTCCACTTT. This codes for CAREAARDRGNSPLHF. The entire variable domain, with the rest obtained from reference TRBV2 and TRBJ1-6, is as follows: EPEVTQTPSHQVTQMGQEVILRCVPISNHLYFYWYRQILGQKVEFLVSFYNNEISEKSEIFDDQFSVERPDGSNFTLKIRSTKLEDSAMYFCAREAARDRGNSPLHFGNGTRLTVT.

This clonotype has a handful of counts. The chain employs TRBV2 and TRBJ2-7; no clear D. V lost 6 bases, J lost 0 bases, and 3 bases lay in between. The CDR3 runs 11 residues. Germline CDR1 and CDR2: SNHLY and FYNNEI. CDR3 sequence (DNA): TGTGCCAGCAGCGTCTCCTACGAGCAGTACGTC. The encoded protein is CASSVSYEQYV.

This clonotype was found many times. The V call is TRBV4-1, the J call TRBJ2-7, with unresolved D. Germline V lookup: CDR1 MGHRA, CDR2 YSYEKL. The CDR3 length is 17 residues. With 1 base removed from V and 9 bases from J, the gap between germline ends came to 25 bases. This CDR3 is CASSQGATLEAQCWQYV. The CDR3 nucleotides are TGCGCCAGCAGCCAAGGGGCAACGTTGGAAGCTCAGTGTTGGCAGTACGTC.

The chain carries TRBV7-2 and TRBJ1-2; 11 positions match TRBD1. This CDR3 contains 14 residues. J gave up 7 bases and V 3 bases, and 4 bases lay outside the gene matches. In germline, CDR1 is SGHTA, CDR2 FQGNSA. The CDR3 loop is CASSLSGTGGGYTF. Written as DNA, the CDR3 is TGTGCCAGCAGCTTGTCCGGGACAGGGGGTGGCTACACCTTC.

This clonotype occurred a few times. The J gene is TRBJ2-3, the V gene TRBV7-9; D might be TRBD1 (5 bases). The CDR3 is made up of 16 amino acids. Germline loops: CDR1 SEHNR, CDR2 FQNEAQ (reference sequence). The V end was cut by 1 base, the J end by 0 bases, with 11 bases between. The CDR3 DNA follows: TGTGCCAGCAGCTTAGTGCCCAGGGCTAGCACAGATACGCAGTATTTT. Translation gives CASSLVPRASTDTQYF.

This clonotype came up many times. The chain combines TRBV4-3 with TRBJ1-5; no clear D gene. Germline V gene lookup returns CDR1 LGHNA and CDR2 YSLEER. V dropped 3 bases and J dropped 4 bases, with 10 bases sitting between them. This CDR3 spans 14 amino acids. CDR3 sequence: CASSQERTNQPQHF. The CDR3 DNA reads TGCGCCAGCAGCCAGGAGAGAACTAATCAGCCCCAGCATTTT.

This chain's CDR3 is CASRLSTSTDTQYF. In nucleotides, the CDR3 is TGTGCCAGCCGGCTGAGCACAAGCACAGATACGCAGTATTTT. The V gene is TRBV12-3 or TRBV12-4, the J gene TRBJ2-3; D not resolved. V lost 8 bases and J 0 bases, leaving 12 bases between the germline ends. The CDR3 runs to 14 residues.

This clonotype was observed a handful of times. This chain connects TRBV10-1 to TRBJ2-1; D call uncertain. V shed 4 bases and J shed 0 bases, with 13 bases lying between them. The CDR3 covers 16 residues. Germline loops: CDR1 WNHNN, CDR2 SYGVQD (reference sequence). CDR3 DNA sequence: TGCGCCAGCAGTGGTAGGGCCCCCAGCTCCTACAATGAGCAGTTCTTC. Translating it yields CASSGRAPSSYNEQFF.

This clonotype occurred a few times. The CDR3 spells CASSHDRGHFGANVLTF. CDR3 DNA: TGTGCCAGCAGCCACGACAGGGGGCACTTTGGGGCCAACGTCCTGACTTTC. The rearrangement uses TRBV3-1 and TRBJ2-6; 10 bases line up with TRBD1. The CDR3 loop spans 17 amino acids. V shed 3 bases and J 3 bases; nucleotides not matched to a gene: 5. Germline V gives CDR1 LGHDT, CDR2 YNNKEL (reference sequence).

This clonotype came up a few times. The genes are TRBV20-1 and TRBJ2-3; TRBD2 matches 9 bases. V lost 7 bases, J lost 5 bases, and 7 bases stayed unmatched. Germline V gene sequence: CDR1 DFQATT, CDR2 SNEGSKA (reference sequence). CDR3 length: 13 amino acids. CDR3 sequence (DNA): TGCAGTGTAGGAAGCGGGGGGAAAGATACGCAGTATTTT. This sequence encodes CSVGSGGKDTQYF.

This clonotype was recorded at least ten times. This chain connects TRBV6-6 to TRBJ2-7; TRBD1 might be the D (5 bases). V shed 5 bases and J shed 0 bases, with 17 bases lying between them. Germline V gene lookup returns CDR1 MNHNY and CDR2 SVGAGI (reference sequence). The CDR3 loop spans 16 amino acids. For the CDR3, the DNA is TGTGCCAGCAGTCCAAGTCTGGGGCTGGACTCCTACGAGCAGTACTTC. This encodes CASSPSLGLDSYEQYF.

The genes are TRBV5-5 and TRBJ1-3; D ambiguous. Trimming took off 1 base at V and 0 bases at J, with 5 bases between the two ends. Per germline, CDR1 SGHKS and CDR2 YYEKEE (reference sequence). The CDR3 is made up of 14 amino acids. CDR3 amino acids: CASSLTGSGNTIYF. The CDR3 nucleotides are TGTGCCAGCAGCTTGACCGGCTCTGGAAACACCATATATTTT.

This chain connects TRBV4-2 to TRBJ2-3; TRBD2 might be the D (6 bases). The CDR3 loop spans 16 amino acids. Trimming shortened V by 0 bases and J by 7 bases, and 17 bases separated the two germline ends. CDR1 LGHNA and CDR2 YNFKEQ come from the germline V gene. In DNA, the CDR3 is TGTGCCAGCAGCCAAGAAATAGCGGAAAATCAAAATACGCAGTATTTT. As protein: CASSQEIAENQNTQYF.

V and J are TRBV5-1 and TRBJ2-1; possibly TRBD1 or TRBD2 for D (5 bases each). The CDR3 sequence is 13 residues long. Between the trimmed V and J ends, which lost 4 bases and 5 bases, there was a span of 10 bases. Germline V gene data show CDR1 as SGHRS and CDR2 as YFSETQ. CDR3 in amino acids: CASSPGLHNEQFF. The CDR3 nucleotides read TGCGCCAGCAGCCCGGGGCTACACAATGAGCAGTTCTTC.